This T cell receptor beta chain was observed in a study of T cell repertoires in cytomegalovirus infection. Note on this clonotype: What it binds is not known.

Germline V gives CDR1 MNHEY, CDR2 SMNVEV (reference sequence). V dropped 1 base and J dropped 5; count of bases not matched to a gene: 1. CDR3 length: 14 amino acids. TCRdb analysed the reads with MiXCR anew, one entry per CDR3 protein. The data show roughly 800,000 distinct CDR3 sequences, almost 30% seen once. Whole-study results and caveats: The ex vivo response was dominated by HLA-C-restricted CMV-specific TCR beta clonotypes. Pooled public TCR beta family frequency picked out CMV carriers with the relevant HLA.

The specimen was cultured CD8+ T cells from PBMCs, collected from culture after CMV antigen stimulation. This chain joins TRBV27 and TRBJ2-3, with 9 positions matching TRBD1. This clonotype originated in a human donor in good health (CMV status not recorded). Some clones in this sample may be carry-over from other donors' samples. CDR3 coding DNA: TGTGCCAGCAGTTTATTGGACAGGGGAGATACGCAGTATTTT. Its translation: CASSLLDRGDTQYF.